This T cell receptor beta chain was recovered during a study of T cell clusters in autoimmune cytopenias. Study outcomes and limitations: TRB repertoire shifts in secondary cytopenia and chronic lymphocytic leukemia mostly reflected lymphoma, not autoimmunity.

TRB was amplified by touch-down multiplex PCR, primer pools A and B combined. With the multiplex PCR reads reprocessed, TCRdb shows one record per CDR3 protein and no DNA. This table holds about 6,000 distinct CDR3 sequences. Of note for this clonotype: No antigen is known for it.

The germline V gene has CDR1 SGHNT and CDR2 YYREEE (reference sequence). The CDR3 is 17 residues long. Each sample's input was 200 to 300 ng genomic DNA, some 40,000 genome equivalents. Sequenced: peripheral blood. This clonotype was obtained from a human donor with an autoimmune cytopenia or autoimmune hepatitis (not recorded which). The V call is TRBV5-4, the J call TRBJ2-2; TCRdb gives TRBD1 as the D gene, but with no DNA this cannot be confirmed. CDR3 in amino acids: CASSQARGGFNTGELFF.